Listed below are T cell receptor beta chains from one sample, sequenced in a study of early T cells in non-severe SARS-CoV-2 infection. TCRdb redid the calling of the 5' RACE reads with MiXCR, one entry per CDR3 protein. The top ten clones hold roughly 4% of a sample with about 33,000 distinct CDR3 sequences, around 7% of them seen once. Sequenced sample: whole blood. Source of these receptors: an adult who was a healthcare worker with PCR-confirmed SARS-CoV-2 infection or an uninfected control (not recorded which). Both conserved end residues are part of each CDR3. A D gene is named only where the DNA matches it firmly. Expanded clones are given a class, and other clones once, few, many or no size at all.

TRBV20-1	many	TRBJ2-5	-	CSAGPLGPQETQYF	TGCAGTGCTGGGCCACTCGGCCCCCAAGAGACCCAGTACTTC
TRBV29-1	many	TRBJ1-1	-	CSVGRDATEAFF	TGCAGCGTCGGCCGGGATGCCACTGAAGCTTTCTTT
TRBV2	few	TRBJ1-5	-	CASSGTLNQPQHF	TGTGCCAGCAGTGGCACGCTGAATCAGCCCCAGCATTTT
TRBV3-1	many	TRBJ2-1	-	CASSPGERDEQFF	TGTGCCAGCAGCCCCGGGGAGCGCGATGAGCAGTTCTTC
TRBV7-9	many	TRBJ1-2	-	CASSLTAGPSYGYTF	TGTGCCAGCAGCTTAACGGCAGGGCCCTCCTATGGCTACACCTTC
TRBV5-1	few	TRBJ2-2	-	CASSTVSGELFF	TGCGCCAGCAGCACCGTTTCCGGGGAGCTGTTTTTT
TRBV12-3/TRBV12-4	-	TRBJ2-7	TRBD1	CASRSRDRYEQYF	TGTGCCAGCAGGTCAAGGGACAGGTACGAGCAGTACTTC
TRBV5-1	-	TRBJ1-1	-	CASSLQVMNTEAFF	TGCGCCAGCAGCTTACAAGTCATGAACACTGAAGCTTTCTTT
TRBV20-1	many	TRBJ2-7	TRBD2	CSASRLAVTYEQYF	TGCAGTGCTAGTCGACTAGCGGTTACCTACGAGCAGTACTTC
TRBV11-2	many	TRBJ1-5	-	CASRIHQPQHF	TGTGCCAGCAGGATTCACCAACCCCAGCATTTT